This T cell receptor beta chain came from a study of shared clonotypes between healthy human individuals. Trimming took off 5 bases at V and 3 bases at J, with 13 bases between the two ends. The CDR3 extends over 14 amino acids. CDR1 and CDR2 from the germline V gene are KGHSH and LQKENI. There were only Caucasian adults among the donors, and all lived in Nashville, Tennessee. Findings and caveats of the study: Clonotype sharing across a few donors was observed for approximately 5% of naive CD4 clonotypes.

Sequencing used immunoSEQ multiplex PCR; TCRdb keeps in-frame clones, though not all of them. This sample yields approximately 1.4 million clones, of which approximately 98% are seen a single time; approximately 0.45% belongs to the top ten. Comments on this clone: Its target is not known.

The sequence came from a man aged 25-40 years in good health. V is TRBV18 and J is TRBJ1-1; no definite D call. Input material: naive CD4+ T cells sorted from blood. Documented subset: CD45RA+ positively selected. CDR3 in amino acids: CASSISARDTEAFF. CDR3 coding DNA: TGTGCCAGCTCAATATCGGCGCGGGACACTGAAGCTTTCTTT.